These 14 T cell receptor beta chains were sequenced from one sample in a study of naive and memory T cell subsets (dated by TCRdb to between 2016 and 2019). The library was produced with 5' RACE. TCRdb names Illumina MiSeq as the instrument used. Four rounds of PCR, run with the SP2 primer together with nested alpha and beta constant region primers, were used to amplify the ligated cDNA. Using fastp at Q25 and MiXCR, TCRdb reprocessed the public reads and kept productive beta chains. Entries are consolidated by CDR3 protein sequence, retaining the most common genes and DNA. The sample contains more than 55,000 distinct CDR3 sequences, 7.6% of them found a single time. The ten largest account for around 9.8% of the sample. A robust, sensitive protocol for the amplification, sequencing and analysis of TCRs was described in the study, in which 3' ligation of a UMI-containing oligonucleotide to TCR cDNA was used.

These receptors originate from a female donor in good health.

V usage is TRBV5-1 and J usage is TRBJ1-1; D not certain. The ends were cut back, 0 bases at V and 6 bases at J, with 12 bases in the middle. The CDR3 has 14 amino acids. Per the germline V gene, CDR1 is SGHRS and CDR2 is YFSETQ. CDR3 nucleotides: TGCGCCAGCAGCTTGGATTCGGGGTTCGCTGAAGCTTTCTTT. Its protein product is CASSLDSGFAEAFF.

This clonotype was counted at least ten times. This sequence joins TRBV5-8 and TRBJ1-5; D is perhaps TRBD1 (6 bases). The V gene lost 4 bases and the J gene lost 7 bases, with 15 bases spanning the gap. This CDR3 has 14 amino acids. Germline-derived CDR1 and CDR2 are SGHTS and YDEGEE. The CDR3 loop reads CASSPSPTGQPQHF. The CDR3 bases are TGTGCCAGCAGCCCTTCCCCGACAGGACAGCCCCAGCATTTT.

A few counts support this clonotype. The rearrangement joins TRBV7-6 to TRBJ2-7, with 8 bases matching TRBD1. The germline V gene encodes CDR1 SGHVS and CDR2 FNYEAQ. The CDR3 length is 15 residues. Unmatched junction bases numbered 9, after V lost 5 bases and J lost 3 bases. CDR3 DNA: TGTGCCAGCAGCGAAGCCGGACAGGGAGTCTACGAGCAGTACTTC. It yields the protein CASSEAGQGVYEQYF.

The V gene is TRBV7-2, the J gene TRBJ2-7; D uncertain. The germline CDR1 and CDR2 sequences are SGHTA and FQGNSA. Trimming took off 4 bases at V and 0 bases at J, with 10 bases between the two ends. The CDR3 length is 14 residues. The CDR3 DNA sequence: TGTGCCAGCAGCTCGTCACAGATCTCCTACGAGCAGTACTTC. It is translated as CASSSSQISYEQYF.

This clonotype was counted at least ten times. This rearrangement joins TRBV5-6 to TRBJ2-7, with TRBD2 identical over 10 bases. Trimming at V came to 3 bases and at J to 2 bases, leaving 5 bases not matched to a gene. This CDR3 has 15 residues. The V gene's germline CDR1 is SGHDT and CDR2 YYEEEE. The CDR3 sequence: CASSSLAGATYEQYF. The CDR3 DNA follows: TGTGCCAGCAGCTCCCTAGCGGGGGCCACCTACGAGCAGTACTTC.

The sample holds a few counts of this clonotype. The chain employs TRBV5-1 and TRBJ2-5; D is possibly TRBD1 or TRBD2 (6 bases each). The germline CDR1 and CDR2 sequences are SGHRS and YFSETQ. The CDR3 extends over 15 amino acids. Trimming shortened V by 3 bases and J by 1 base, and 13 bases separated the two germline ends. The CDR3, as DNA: TGCGCCAGCAGCTCCCCGGGGGCGTTCCAAGAGACCCAGTACTTC. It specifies CASSSPGAFQETQYF. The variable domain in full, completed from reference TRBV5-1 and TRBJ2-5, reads KAGVTQTPRYLIKTRGQQVTLSCSPISGHRSVSWYQQTPGQGLQFLFEYFSETQRNKGNFPGRFSGRQFSNSRSEMNVSTLELGDSALYLCASSSPGAFQETQYFGPGTRLLVL.

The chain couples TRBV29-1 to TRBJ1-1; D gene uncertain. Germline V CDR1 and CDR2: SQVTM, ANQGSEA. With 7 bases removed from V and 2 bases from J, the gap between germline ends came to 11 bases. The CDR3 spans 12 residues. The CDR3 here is CSGLVRNTEAFF. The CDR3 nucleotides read TGCAGCGGTTTAGTCCGTAACACTGAAGCTTTCTTT.

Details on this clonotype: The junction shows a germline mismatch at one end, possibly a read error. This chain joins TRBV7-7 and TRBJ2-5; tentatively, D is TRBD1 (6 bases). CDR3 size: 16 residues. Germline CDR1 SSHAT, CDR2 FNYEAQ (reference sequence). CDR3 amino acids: CASSPGVGGRQETQYF. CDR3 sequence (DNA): TGTGCTAGCAGTCCAGGGGTTGGGGGAAGGCAAGAGACCCAGTACTTC. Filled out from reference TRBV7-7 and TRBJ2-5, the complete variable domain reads GAGVSQSPRYKVTKRGQDVTLRCDPISSHATLYWYQQALGQGPEFLTYFNYEAQPDKSGLPSDRFSAERPEGSISTLTIQRTEQRDSAMYRCASSPGVGGRQETQYFGPGTRLLVL.

CDR3 residues: CASRRATNTEAFF. In nucleotides, the CDR3 is TGTGCCAGCAGGAGGGCAACGAACACTGAAGCTTTCTTT. The chain uses TRBV6-4 and TRBJ1-1; D remains ambiguous. The V gene lost 6 bases and the J gene lost 1 base, with 9 bases spanning the gap. The CDR3 is 13 residues long. Germline CDR1 and CDR2: MRHNA and SNTAGT.

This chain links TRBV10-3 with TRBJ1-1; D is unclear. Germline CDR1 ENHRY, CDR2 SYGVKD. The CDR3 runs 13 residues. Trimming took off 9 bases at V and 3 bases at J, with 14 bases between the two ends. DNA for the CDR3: TGTGCCATTCGGACTGCCTGGGACACTGAAGCTTTCTTT. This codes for CAIRTAWDTEAFF.

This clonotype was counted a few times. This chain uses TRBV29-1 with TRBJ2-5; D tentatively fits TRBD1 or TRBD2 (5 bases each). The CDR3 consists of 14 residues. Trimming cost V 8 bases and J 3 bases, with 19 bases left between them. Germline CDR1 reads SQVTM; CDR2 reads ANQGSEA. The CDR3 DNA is TGCAGCACCAGGGACCCCTACCTGGAAGAGACCCAGTACTTC. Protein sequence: CSTRDPYLEETQYF.

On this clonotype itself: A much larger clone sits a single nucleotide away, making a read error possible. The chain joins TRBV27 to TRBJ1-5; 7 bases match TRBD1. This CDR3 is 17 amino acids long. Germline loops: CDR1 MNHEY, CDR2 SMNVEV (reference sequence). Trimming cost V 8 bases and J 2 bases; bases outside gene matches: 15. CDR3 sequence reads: CASGQGGALAGNQPQHF. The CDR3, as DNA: TGTGCCAGCGGTCAGGGGGGGGCCCTGGCGGGCAATCAGCCCCAGCATTTT.

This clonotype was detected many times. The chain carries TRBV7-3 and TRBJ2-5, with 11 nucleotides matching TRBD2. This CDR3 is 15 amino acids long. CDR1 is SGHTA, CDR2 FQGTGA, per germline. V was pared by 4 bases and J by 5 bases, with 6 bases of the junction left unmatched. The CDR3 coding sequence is TGTGCCAGCAGCTCAATAGCGGGGGGGCCGGAGACCCAGTACTTC. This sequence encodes CASSSIAGGPETQYF.

The CDR3 DNA sequence: TGTGCCACCAGCAGAGGACAGGGGGCCGTTGGAAAACTGTTTTTT. Translating it yields CATSRGQGAVGKLFF. The genes are TRBV15 and TRBJ1-4; 10 bases are a match to TRBD1. CDR1 is LNHNV and CDR2 is YYDKDF in the germline V gene (reference sequence). The CDR3 length is 15 residues. V gave up 1 base and J gave up 10 bases; unmatched junction bases: 6.